The 6 T cell receptor beta chains below were found in one sample sequenced in a study of blood T cell repertoires in COVID-19 (dated by TCRdb to 2019 to 2021). To prepare the library, the immunoSEQ multiplex PCR assay was applied. Held by TCRdb, this immuneACCESS table contains in-frame sequences only and omits some clones. Under half of the omission traces to an unresolved V gene where checked; the cause of the rest is unknown. This sample gives 180,000 or so clones in total; 84% of them show up just once. The ten largest account for roughly 15% of the sample. The sequenced sample consisted of peripheral blood. The receptors were sampled from a woman between 65 and 79 years old with COVID-19, enrolled during active disease.

V usage is TRBV6-1 and J usage is TRBJ2-5, with a weak D call TRBD2 (5 bases). The CDR3 runs 16 residues. Germline V gene data show CDR1 as MNHNS and CDR2 as SASEGT. Trimming removed 2 bases at V and 4 bases at J, with 17 bases between. Here the CDR3 reads CASSELASSLRETQYF. The CDR3 DNA is TGTGCCAGCAGTGAATTGGCTAGCAGTCTCCGAGAGACCCAGTACTTC.

The rearrangement links TRBV2 to TRBJ1-1, with TRBD1 identical over 8 bases. Germline CDR1 is SNHLY and CDR2 is FYNNEI. The CDR3 is 16 residues long. J was trimmed by 3 bases and V by 1 base; bases with no gene match: 7. The CDR3 DNA is TGTGCCAGCAGTGAAGGACAGGGGATTGGGGACACTGAAGCTTTCTTT. Its protein is CASSEGQGIGDTEAFF.

The chain carries TRBV10-3 and TRBJ2-2, with TRBD1 matching over 10 bases. The CDR3 has 13 amino acids. Trimming cost V 7 bases and J 6 bases; bases outside gene matches: 2. The germline V gene has CDR1 ENHRY and CDR2 SYGVKD. As DNA, the CDR3 is TGTGCCATCAAAGGACAGGGGGCCGGGGAGCTGTTTTTT. The encoded protein is CAIKGQGAGELFF.

V usage is TRBV6-6 and J usage is TRBJ2-4, with 12 nucleotides matching TRBD2. The CDR3 contains 16 residues. The J segment lost 6 bases and the V segment lost 6 bases, leaving 9 bases of the junction unmatched. Germline V gene lookup returns CDR1 MNHNY and CDR2 SVGAGI (reference sequence). The CDR3 DNA is TGTGCCAGCAGCTGGACTAGCGGGGTGGGGAGAAACATTCAGTACTTC. It translates to CASSWTSGVGRNIQYF.

This clone appeared once. The chain combines TRBV28 with TRBJ1-5, with TRBD1 identical over 8 bases. The CDR3 has 14 residues. Germline V gene data show CDR1 as MDHEN and CDR2 as SYDVKM. Losses at the gene ends were 5 bases for V and 7 bases for J; bases not matched to a gene: 7. The CDR3 loop reads CASSTRTGRQPQHF. In DNA, the CDR3 is TGTGCCAGCAGTACCCGGACAGGGCGGCAGCCCCAGCATTTT.

This chain connects TRBV15 to TRBJ2-1; 8 nucleotides match TRBD1. The CDR3 length is 15 residues. Unmatched junction bases numbered 6, after V lost 4 bases and J lost 4 bases. Germline CDR1 and CDR2: LNHNV and YYDKDF (reference sequence). CDR3 DNA: TGTGCCACCAGCACCCACAGGGGGTTGTACAATGAGCAGTTCTTC. Translated: CATSTHRGLYNEQFF.